Presented here are 19 T cell receptor beta chains from one specimen sequenced in a study of blood T cell repertoires in COVID-19. Produced via immunoSEQ multiplex PCR; TCRdb's table is partial and in-frame only. The data hold approximately 190,000 clones, with 80% to 90% observed a single time. Sequencing input: peripheral blood. The source of these receptors is an older woman with active or convalescent COVID-19.

The chain links TRBV5-5 to TRBJ1-1; perhaps TRBD1 as D (6 bases). The CDR3 length is 15 residues. Trimming removed 4 bases at V and 3 bases at J, with 16 bases between. CDR1 is SGHKS and CDR2 is YYEKEE in the germline V gene (reference sequence). In DNA form, the CDR3 reads TGTGCCAGCAGCCGAATACGGACAGACCACACTGAAGCTTTCTTT. Protein: CASSRIRTDHTEAFF.

V and J are TRBV3-1 (or the pseudogene TRBV3-2) and TRBJ1-1; D unclear. The length of the CDR3 is 15 residues. Deletions cut 2 bases from V and 4 bases from J, with 14 bases between. Germline values: CDR1 LGHDT, CDR2 YNNKEL (reference sequence). This CDR3 is CASSQRGSYGTEAFF. The CDR3 DNA reads as TGTGCCAGCAGCCAAAGAGGCTCCTATGGCACTGAAGCTTTCTTT.

The V and J genes are TRBV5-1 and TRBJ2-7; D may be TRBD2 (5 bases). Germline CDR1 SGHRS, CDR2 YFSETQ. Trimming cost V 3 bases and J 7 bases, with 8 bases left between them. The CDR3 is made up of 11 amino acids. CDR3 sequence reads: CASSSSGEQYF. The CDR3 region has the DNA TGCGCCAGCAGCTCCTCGGGGGAGCAGTACTTC.

The chain has TRBV11-1 and TRBJ2-1, with TRBD1 matching over 9 bases. Germline V gene sequence: CDR1 SGHAT, CDR2 FQDESV (reference sequence). J lost 3 bases, V lost 3 bases, and 0 bases had no gene match. CDR3 length equals 14 residues. The CDR3 sequence: CASSLTGGYNEQFF. In DNA, the CDR3 is TGTGCCAGCAGCTTGACAGGGGGCTACAATGAGCAGTTCTTC.

This chain links TRBV30 with TRBJ2-1; D may be TRBD1 (5 bases). V was pared by 1 base and J by 4 bases, with 14 bases between. Germline assignment: CDR1 GTSNPN and CDR2 SVGIG (reference sequence). CDR3 length: 15 amino acids. CDR3 residues: CAWSGSRTTYNEQFF. The CDR3 region has the DNA TGTGCCTGGAGTGGCAGTAGGACAACTTACAATGAGCAGTTCTTC. The full variable domain, completed using reference TRBV30 and TRBJ2-1, is SQTIHQWPATLVQPVGSPLSLECTVEGTSNPNLYWYRQAAGRGLQLLFYSVGIGQISSEVPQNLSASRPQDRQFILSSKKLLLSDSGFYLCAWSGSRTTYNEQFFGPGTRLTVL.

The rearrangement uses TRBV18 and TRBJ1-1, with D unclear. The CDR3 runs to 14 residues. Per germline, CDR1 KGHSH and CDR2 LQKENI. The V and J ends lost 6 bases and 5 bases respectively, with 16 bases between them. The CDR3 region is CASSRPTPGTEAFF. The DNA for the CDR3 is TGTGCCAGCTCGAGGCCAACGCCGGGGACTGAAGCTTTCTTT.

The J gene is TRBJ1-4, the V gene TRBV11-2; 10 nucleotides line up with TRBD1. The germline V gene has CDR1 SGHAT and CDR2 FQNNGV. V lost 5 bases and J lost 3; bases outside the gene matches: 6. The CDR3 length is 16 residues. The CDR3 is CASSPGTGAANEKLFF. The CDR3 DNA reads TGTGCCAGCAGCCCAGGGACAGGGGCTGCTAATGAAAAACTGTTTTTT.

The J gene is TRBJ1-3, the V gene TRBV7-2; no clear D. The V and J ends lost 5 bases and 4 bases respectively, with 9 bases between them. The germline CDR1 and CDR2 sequences are SGHTA and FQGNSA. The CDR3 sequence is 13 residues long. The CDR3, as DNA: TGTGCCAGCAGCCGGGCGGGCGGAAACACCATATATTTT. Its protein is CASSRAGGNTIYF.

V and J are TRBV29-1 and TRBJ2-7, with 14 nucleotides matching TRBD2. The germline V gene encodes CDR1 SQVTM and CDR2 ANQGSEA. There are 16 residues in the CDR3. The V segment lost 4 bases and the J segment 9 bases; nucleotides outside the gene matches: 14. CDR3 DNA: TGCAGCGTTGGTCGAGACACCGGGACTAGCGGGAGAGGGCAGTACTTC. The encoded protein is CSVGRDTGTSGRGQYF.

This sequence joins TRBV30 and TRBJ2-1; 8 bases map to TRBD2. With 2 bases clipped from V and 10 bases from J, the junction kept 7 bases outside the gene matches. The CDR3 loop spans 13 amino acids. CDR1 is GTSNPN, CDR2 SVGIG, per germline (reference sequence). The CDR3 nucleotides read TGTGCCTGGAGTTTAGTATCGGGGGGGGAGCAGTTCTTC. It yields the protein CAWSLVSGGEQFF.

The V and J genes are TRBV7-3 and TRBJ2-5, with 7 bases matching TRBD2. The CDR3 sequence is 16 residues long. The J segment lost 0 bases and the V segment lost 1 base, leaving 5 bases of the junction unmatched. Germline assignment: CDR1 SGHTA and CDR2 FQGTGA. This CDR3 is CASSLKGGRYQETQYF. The CDR3 region has the DNA TGTGCCAGCAGCTTAAAGGGAGGGCGGTACCAAGAGACCCAGTACTTC.

J is TRBJ2-3 and V is TRBV5-1, with D maybe TRBD1 (6 bases). The V gene's germline CDR1 is SGHRS and CDR2 YFSETQ. V lost 3 bases, J lost 0 bases, and 11 bases lay in between. The CDR3 is made up of 15 amino acids. As DNA, the CDR3 is TGCGCCAGCAGCTCCGGACAGACTAGCACAGATACGCAGTATTTT. It encodes CASSSGQTSTDTQYF.

The J gene is TRBJ2-1, the V gene TRBV5-4; possibly TRBD1 for D (5 bases). CDR1 and CDR2 (germline): SGHNT, YYREEE (reference sequence). The CDR3 length is 15 residues. The V end lost 4 bases, the J end lost 4 bases, and 15 bases lay between the germline ends. The CDR3 here is CASSLPAGPYNEQFF. CDR3 sequence (DNA): TGTGCCAGCAGCCTACCCGCAGGGCCTTACAATGAGCAGTTCTTC.

V gene TRBV21-1 combines with J gene TRBJ2-3; the DNA was not used to check the table's D call, TRBD1. TRBV21-1 is assigned pseudogene status. The CDR3 is made up of 19 amino acids. The CDR3 nucleotides are TGTGCCAGCAGCAAAGGATGGACAGGGAAGTACAAAAGCACAGATACGCAGTATTTT. It is translated as CASSKGWTGKYKSTDTQYF.

As concerns this clone: Germline and junction disagree at one end, which may indicate a read error. The rearrangement links TRBV2 to TRBJ1-2; possible D gene TRBD1, 5 bases. The CDR3 sequence is 14 residues long. CDR1 and CDR2 from the germline V gene are SNHLY and FYNNEI. In DNA, the CDR3 is TGTGCCAGCAGTGACACCCTCAGGCGGGGCCGCGCAATCTTC. This translates into CASSDTLRRGRAIF.

The V gene is TRBV29-1, the J gene TRBJ1-1; D unclear. This CDR3 region has 11 residues. CDR1 is SQVTM and CDR2 is ANQGSEA in the germline V gene. V was trimmed by 5 bases and J by 0 bases, leaving 4 bases between them. In nucleotides, the CDR3 is TGCAGCGTTTCTTTGAACACTGAAGCTTTCTTT. This codes for CSVSLNTEAFF.

The chain combines TRBV5-1 with TRBJ2-2; tentative D call: TRBD1 (6 bases). The CDR3 totals 15 residues. Germline-derived CDR1 and CDR2 are SGHRS and YFSETQ. V was clipped by 5 bases and J by 0 bases, with 11 bases between them. CDR3 region: CASSFTGSNTGELFF. The CDR3 coding sequence is TGCGCCAGCAGTTTCACAGGGTCGAACACCGGGGAGCTGTTTTTT.

The chain links TRBV19 to TRBJ1-2, with D hard to call. Germline CDR1 reads LNHDA; CDR2 reads SQIVND (reference sequence). V lost 5 bases and J lost 5, with 12 bases in between. The CDR3 totals 13 residues. CDR3 in DNA: TGTGCCAGTAGTCCCAACGAGCGGTATGGCTACACCTTC. Encoded protein: CASSPNERYGYTF.

The chain couples TRBV29-1 to TRBJ1-1; no firm D call. The CDR3 is 11 amino acids. V was cut by 7 bases and J by 1 base, with 7 bases left in between. Germline V CDR1 and CDR2: SQVTM, ANQGSEA. The CDR3 loop is CSAYKNTEAFF. The CDR3 DNA is TGCAGCGCGTACAAGAACACTGAAGCTTTCTTT.